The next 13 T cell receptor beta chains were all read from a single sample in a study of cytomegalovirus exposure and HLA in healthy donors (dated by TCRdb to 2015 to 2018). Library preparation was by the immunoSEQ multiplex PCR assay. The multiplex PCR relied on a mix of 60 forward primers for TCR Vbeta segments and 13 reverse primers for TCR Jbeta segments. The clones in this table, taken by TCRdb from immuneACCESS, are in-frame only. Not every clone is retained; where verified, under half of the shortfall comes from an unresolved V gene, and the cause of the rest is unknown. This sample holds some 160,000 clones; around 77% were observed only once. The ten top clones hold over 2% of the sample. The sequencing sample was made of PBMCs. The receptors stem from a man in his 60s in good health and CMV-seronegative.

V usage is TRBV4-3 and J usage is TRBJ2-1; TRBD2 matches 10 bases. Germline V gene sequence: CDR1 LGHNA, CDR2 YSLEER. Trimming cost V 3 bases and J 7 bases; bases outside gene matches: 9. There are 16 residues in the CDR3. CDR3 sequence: CASSQGELAGENEQFF. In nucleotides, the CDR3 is TGCGCCAGCAGCCAGGGGGAGCTAGCGGGAGAGAATGAGCAGTTCTTC.

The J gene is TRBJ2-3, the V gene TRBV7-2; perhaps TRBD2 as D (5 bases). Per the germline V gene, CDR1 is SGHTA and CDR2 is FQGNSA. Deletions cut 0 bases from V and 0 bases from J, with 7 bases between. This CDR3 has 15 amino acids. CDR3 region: CASSLAGESTDTQYF. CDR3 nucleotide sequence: TGTGCCAGCAGCTTAGCGGGAGAGAGCACAGATACGCAGTATTTT.

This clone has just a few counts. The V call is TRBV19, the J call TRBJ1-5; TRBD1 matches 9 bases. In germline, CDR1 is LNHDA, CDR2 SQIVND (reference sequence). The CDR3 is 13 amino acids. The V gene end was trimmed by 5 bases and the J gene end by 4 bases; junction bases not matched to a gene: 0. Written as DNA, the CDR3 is TGTGCCAGTAGTGGGACAGGGAATCAGCCCCAGCATTTT. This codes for CASSGTGNQPQHF. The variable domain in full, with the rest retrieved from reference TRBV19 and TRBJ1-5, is DGGITQSPKYLFRKEGQNVTLSCEQNLNHDAMYWYRQDPGQGLRLIYYSQIVNDFQKGDIAEGYSVSREKKESFPLTVTSAQKNPTAFYLCASSGTGNQPQHFGDGTRLSIL.

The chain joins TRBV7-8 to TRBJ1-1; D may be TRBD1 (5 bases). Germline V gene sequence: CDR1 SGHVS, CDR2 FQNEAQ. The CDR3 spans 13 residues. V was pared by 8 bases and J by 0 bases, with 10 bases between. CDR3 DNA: TGTGCCAGCTCTGACAGCATGAACACTGAAGCTTTCTTT. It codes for CASSDSMNTEAFF.

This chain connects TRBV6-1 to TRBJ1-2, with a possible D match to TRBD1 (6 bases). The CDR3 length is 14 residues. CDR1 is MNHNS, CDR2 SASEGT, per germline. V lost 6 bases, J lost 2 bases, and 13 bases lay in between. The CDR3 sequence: CASRGDRSNYGYTF. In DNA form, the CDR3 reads TGTGCCAGCAGGGGCGACAGGAGCAACTATGGCTACACCTTC.

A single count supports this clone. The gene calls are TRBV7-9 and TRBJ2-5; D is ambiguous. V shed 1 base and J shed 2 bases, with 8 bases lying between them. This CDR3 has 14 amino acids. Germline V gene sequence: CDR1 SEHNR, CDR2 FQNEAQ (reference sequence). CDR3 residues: CASSLGAVQETQYF. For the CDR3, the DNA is TGTGCCAGCAGCTTAGGGGCAGTTCAAGAGACCCAGTACTTC.

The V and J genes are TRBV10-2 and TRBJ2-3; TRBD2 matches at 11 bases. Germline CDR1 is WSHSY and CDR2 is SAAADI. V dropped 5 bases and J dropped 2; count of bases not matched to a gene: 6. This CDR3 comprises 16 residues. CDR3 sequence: CASSPSGGRFTDTQYF. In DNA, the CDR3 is TGCGCCAGCAGTCCTAGCGGGGGGCGATTCACAGATACGCAGTATTTT.

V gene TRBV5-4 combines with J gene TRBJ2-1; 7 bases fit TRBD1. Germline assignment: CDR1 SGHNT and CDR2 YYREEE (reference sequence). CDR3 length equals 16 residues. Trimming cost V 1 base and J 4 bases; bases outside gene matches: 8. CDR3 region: CASSLTGRGNYNEQFF. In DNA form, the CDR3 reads TGTGCCAGCAGCTTGACGGGCAGGGGGAATTACAATGAGCAGTTCTTC.

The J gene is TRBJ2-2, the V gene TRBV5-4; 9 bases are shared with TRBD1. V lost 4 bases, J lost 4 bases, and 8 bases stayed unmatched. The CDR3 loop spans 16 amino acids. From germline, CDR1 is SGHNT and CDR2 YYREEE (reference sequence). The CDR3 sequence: CASSTKQGARTGELFF. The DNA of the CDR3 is TGTGCCAGCAGCACTAAACAGGGGGCGCGCACCGGGGAGCTGTTTTTT.

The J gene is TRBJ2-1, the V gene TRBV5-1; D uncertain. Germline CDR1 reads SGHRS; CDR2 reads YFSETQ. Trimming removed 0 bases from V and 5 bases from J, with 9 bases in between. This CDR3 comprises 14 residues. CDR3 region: CASSLAGRHNEQFF. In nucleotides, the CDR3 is TGCGCCAGCAGCTTGGCCGGCAGGCACAATGAGCAGTTCTTC. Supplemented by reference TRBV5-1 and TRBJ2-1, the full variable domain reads KAGVTQTPRYLIKTRGQQVTLSCSPISGHRSVSWYQQTPGQGLQFLFEYFSETQRNKGNFPGRFSGRQFSNSRSEMNVSTLELGDSALYLCASSLAGRHNEQFFGPGTRLTVL.

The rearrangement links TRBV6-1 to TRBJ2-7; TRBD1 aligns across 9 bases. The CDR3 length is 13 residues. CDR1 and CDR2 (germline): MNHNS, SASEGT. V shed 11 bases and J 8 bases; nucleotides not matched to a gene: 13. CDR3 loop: CAGEAGQGLKQYF. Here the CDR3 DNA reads TGTGCCGGGGAGGCGGGACAGGGTTTGAAGCAGTACTTC.

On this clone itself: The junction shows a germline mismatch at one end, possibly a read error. The CDR3 DNA is TGTTCCAGCAGGCGGGGGGCTGCTGAAGCTTTCTTT. Translating gives CSSRRGAAEAFF. The gene calls are TRBV7-9 and TRBJ1-1; D might be TRBD1 (6 bases). Germline CDR1 and CDR2: SEHNR and FQNEAQ (reference sequence). CDR3 length equals 12 residues.

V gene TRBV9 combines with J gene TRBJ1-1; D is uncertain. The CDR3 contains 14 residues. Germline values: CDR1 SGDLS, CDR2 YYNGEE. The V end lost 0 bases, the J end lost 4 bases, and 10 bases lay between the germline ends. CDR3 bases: TGTGCCAGCAGCGTAGCTCGGGGAAGCACTGAAGCTTTCTTT. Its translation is CASSVARGSTEAFF.